The entry below describes one TCR beta chain. The data belong to a study of CD8 T cells in Susac syndrome. About the study: Patients with Susac syndrome were, at the time of blood collection, therapy-naive, maintained on corticosteroids, or maintained on intravenous immunoglobulin alone.

This CDR3 region has 12 residues. Germline V gene data show CDR1 as SEHNR and CDR2 as FQNEAQ (reference sequence). V was pared by 0 bases and J by 7 bases, with 7 bases between. The RNA input was about 0.5 to 1 ug, and it was reverse transcribed with random hexamers. TCRdb ran MiXCR on the immunoSEQ multiplex PCR reads and lists one entry per CDR3 protein. The sample lists about 110,000 distinct CDR3 sequences, roughly 94% occurring once. The chain is built from TRBV7-9 and TRBJ2-7; D remains unclear. The TCR originated in a human donor with Susac syndrome. The sequencing input was CD8+ T cells from PBMCs. In DNA, the CDR3 is TGTGCCAGCAGCTTAGCTGCGGAAGAGCAGTACTTC. Translation gives CASSLAAEEQYF.